The 24 T cell receptor beta chains below were found in one sample sequenced in a study of technical replicates of blood from several donors. The table came from immunoSEQ multiplex PCR; TCRdb's copy has only in-frame clones and leaves some out. Of about 53,000 clones listed, about 86% are singletons. Sequenced material: PBMCs. These receptors all stem from a human donor in good health. Some clones in this sample may be carry-over from other donors' samples.

This chain uses TRBV11-2 with TRBJ2-3; TRBD2 matches at 10 bases. With V trimmed by 5 bases and J by 14 bases, 16 bases remained unmatched. The CDR3 extends over 15 amino acids. Germline loops: CDR1 SGHAT, CDR2 FQNNGV. CDR3: CASSLGGLAGDKGYF. In nucleotides, the CDR3 is TGTGCCAGCAGCCTCGGCGGGCTAGCGGGAGACAAAGGGTATTTT.

The V and J genes are TRBV6-5 and TRBJ2-7; tentative D call: TRBD2 (5 bases). The germline V and J ends were trimmed by 10 bases and 3 bases, with 10 bases remaining between them. The CDR3 loop spans 11 amino acids. Germline values: CDR1 MNHEY, CDR2 SVGAGI. CDR3 sequence: CATGLVYEQYF. The CDR3 bases are TGTGCCACCGGACTTGTCTACGAGCAGTACTTC.

The rearrangement joins TRBV7-2 to TRBJ1-1; D is perhaps TRBD1 (5 bases). V lost 1 base and J lost 3, with 15 bases in between. The V gene's germline CDR1 is SGHTA and CDR2 FQGNSA. The CDR3 is made up of 16 amino acids. The CDR3 DNA follows: TGTGCCAGCAGCTTAGTTGACTGGGGCGCGGACACTGAAGCTTTCTTT. It encodes CASSLVDWGADTEAFF.

V usage is TRBV5-1 and J usage is TRBJ2-1, with TRBD2 matching over 13 bases. The length of the CDR3 is 17 residues. In germline, CDR1 is SGHRS, CDR2 YFSETQ. J lost 7 bases, V lost 4 bases, and 11 bases had no gene match. CDR3 sequence reads: CASSDRLAGGLLNEQFF. For the CDR3, the DNA is TGCGCCAGCAGCGACAGACTAGCGGGGGGTTTATTAAATGAGCAGTTCTTC.

The chain is built from TRBV30 and TRBJ1-5, with D possibly matching TRBD1 (6 bases). The germline V gene has CDR1 GTSNPN and CDR2 SVGIG (reference sequence). Trimming pared 2 bases from V and 3 bases from J, leaving 11 bases between. CDR3 size: 14 residues. The CDR3 nucleotides read TGTGCCTGGAGTCCCGGACAGATCAATCAGCCCCAGCATTTT. It encodes CAWSPGQINQPQHF.

The rearrangement links TRBV5-1 to TRBJ2-7, with D possibly TRBD1 on 6 matching bases. The germline CDR1 and CDR2 sequences are SGHRS and YFSETQ. V was trimmed by 4 bases and J by 0 bases, leaving 8 bases between them. The CDR3 runs 13 residues. The CDR3 nucleotides read TGCGCCAGCAGCGCGGACAGCTCCTACGAGCAGTACTTC. This sequence encodes CASSADSSYEQYF. Complete variable domain (other parts from reference TRBV5-1 and TRBJ2-7): KAGVTQTPRYLIKTRGQQVTLSCSPISGHRSVSWYQQTPGQGLQFLFEYFSETQRNKGNFPGRFSGRQFSNSRSEMNVSTLELGDSALYLCASSADSSYEQYFGPGTRLTVT.

The chain links TRBV30 to TRBJ1-1; D might be TRBD1 (5 bases). The V gene's germline CDR1 is GTSNPN and CDR2 SVGIG (reference sequence). V dropped 5 bases and J dropped 5 bases, with 15 bases sitting between them. This CDR3 is built from 13 residues. In DNA, the CDR3 is TGTGCCTGGGGGGCGTGGGGCGTGACTGAAGCTTTCTTT. Its translation is CAWGAWGVTEAFF.

The count of this clone is one. V gene TRBV6-5 combines with J gene TRBJ1-1; D call uncertain. CDR3 size: 13 residues. V was clipped by 2 bases and J by 1 base, with 5 bases between them. CDR1 and CDR2 (germline): MNHEY, SVGAGI. In DNA form, the CDR3 reads TGTGCCAGCAGTTACGCGGCGAACACTGAAGCTTTCTTT. Translated: CASSYAANTEAFF.

V usage is TRBV5-1 and J usage is TRBJ2-2; 9 bases are shared with TRBD1. Per the germline V gene, CDR1 is SGHRS and CDR2 is YFSETQ. The CDR3 loop spans 16 amino acids. V shed 5 bases, J shed 6 bases, and the junction held 11 bases outside the gene matches. This CDR3 reads CASRPGTGTVSGELFF. The CDR3 DNA follows: TGCGCCAGCAGACCCGGGACAGGGACGGTGTCCGGGGAGCTGTTTTTT. The complete variable domain, with remaining parts taken from reference TRBV5-1 and TRBJ2-2, reads KAGVTQTPRYLIKTRGQQVTLSCSPISGHRSVSWYQQTPGQGLQFLFEYFSETQRNKGNFPGRFSGRQFSNSRSEMNVSTLELGDSALYLCASRPGTGTVSGELFFGEGSRLTVL.

The rearrangement uses TRBV19 and TRBJ2-7, with TRBD2 as a possible D gene (6 bases). CDR1 LNHDA and CDR2 SQIVND come from the germline V gene (reference sequence). The CDR3 is 13 residues long. V was clipped by 5 bases and J by 3 bases, with 11 bases between them. CDR3 in DNA: TGTGCCAGTAGTGTCCGGGAGAGCTACGAGCAGTACTTC. The encoded protein is CASSVRESYEQYF.

The chain links TRBV30 to TRBJ1-5; 7 nucleotides align to TRBD1. The CDR3 is made up of 16 amino acids. Germline CDR1 is GTSNPN and CDR2 is SVGIG (reference sequence). The trim removed 2 bases at V and 6 bases at J, leaving 13 bases unmatched. The CDR3 spells CAWSPRNRGQGQPQHF. CDR3 DNA: TGTGCCTGGAGTCCCCGGAACAGGGGCCAGGGTCAGCCCCAGCATTTT.

The V call is TRBV25-1, the J call TRBJ2-5, with D hard to call. This CDR3 spans 17 amino acids. V gave up 1 base and J gave up 4 bases, with 19 bases separating them. The germline gives CDR1 MGHDK, CDR2 SYGVNS. CDR3 amino acids: CASSESRSRRMGETQYF. CDR3 DNA sequence: TGTGCCAGCAGTGAATCAAGGAGTCGTAGAATGGGAGAGACCCAGTACTTC. Complete variable domain (other parts from reference TRBV25-1 and TRBJ2-5): EADIYQTPRYLVIGTGKKITLECSQTMGHDKMYWYQQDPGMELHLIHYSYGVNSTEKGDLSSESTVSRIRTEHFPLTLESARPSHTSQYLCASSESRSRRMGETQYFGPGTRLLVL.

The chain is built from TRBV30 and TRBJ1-2; TRBD1 might be the D (6 bases). Trimming cost V 3 bases and J 1 base, with 15 bases left between them. From germline, CDR1 is GTSNPN and CDR2 SVGIG (reference sequence). CDR3 length: 15 amino acids. CDR3: CAWRATGYFNYGYTF. The CDR3 region has the DNA TGTGCCTGGAGGGCTACAGGGTACTTTAACTATGGCTACACCTTC.

The J gene is TRBJ2-3, the V gene TRBV5-6; TRBD1 might be the D (5 bases). Germline V gives CDR1 SGHDT, CDR2 YYEEEE. The CDR3 contains 13 residues. V was cut by 1 base and J by 6 bases, with 9 bases left in between. The CDR3 DNA reads TGTGCCAGCAGCTTGCCAGGGCCGGATACGCAGTATTTT. As protein: CASSLPGPDTQYF.

The gene calls are TRBV9 and TRBJ2-3; TRBD2 matches 7 bases. The trim removed 0 bases at V and 3 bases at J, leaving 4 bases unmatched. This CDR3 is built from 15 residues. CDR1 and CDR2 (germline): SGDLS, YYNGEE. CDR3 coding DNA: TGTGCCAGCAGCGTAGGTCTAGCGGTTACAGATACGCAGTATTTT. Residues: CASSVGLAVTDTQYF.

The chain is built from TRBV5-1 and TRBJ1-1, with 9 positions matching TRBD1. J lost 14 bases, V lost 4 bases, and 15 bases had no gene match. Germline CDR1 reads SGHRS; CDR2 reads YFSETQ. The CDR3 length is 14 residues. Here the CDR3 reads CASSRRGQGGDIFF. As DNA, the CDR3 is TGCGCCAGCAGCCGCCGGGGACAGGGAGGAGATATATTCTTT.

This chain links TRBV7-9 with TRBJ1-6, with D uncertain. Germline lookup yields CDR1 SEHNR and CDR2 FQNEAQ (reference sequence). This CDR3 is 13 amino acids long. V lost 6 bases to trimming and J lost 6 bases, with 9 bases between them. The CDR3 region is CASRKNSNSPLHF. CDR3 sequence (DNA): TGTGCCAGCAGGAAGAACAGTAATTCACCCCTCCACTTT. The full variable domain, its missing parts supplied by reference TRBV7-9 and TRBJ1-6, is DTGVSQNPRHKITKRGQNVTFRCDPISEHNRLYWYRQTLGQGPEFLTYFQNEAQLEKSRLLSDRFSAERPKGSFSTLEIQRTEQGDSAMYLCASRKNSNSPLHFGNGTRLTVT.

This clone showed up just once. This rearrangement joins TRBV5-1 to TRBJ1-1; 8 positions agree with TRBD1. The germline gives CDR1 SGHRS, CDR2 YFSETQ. The CDR3 is 13 residues long. Trimming took 1 base from V and 4 from J; bases not matched to a gene: 0. The CDR3 reads CASSLTGGTEAFF. In nucleotides, the CDR3 is TGCGCCAGCAGCTTGACAGGGGGCACTGAAGCTTTCTTT. The whole variable domain, remainder taken from reference TRBV5-1 and TRBJ1-1, is KAGVTQTPRYLIKTRGQQVTLSCSPISGHRSVSWYQQTPGQGLQFLFEYFSETQRNKGNFPGRFSGRQFSNSRSEMNVSTLELGDSALYLCASSLTGGTEAFFGQGTRLTVV.

This sequence joins TRBV9 and TRBJ2-7; D might be TRBD2 (6 bases). CDR1 is SGDLS and CDR2 is YYNGEE in the germline V gene. The CDR3 contains 14 residues. Trimming stripped 4 bases from V and 5 bases from J, with 16 bases between. CDR3 sequence (DNA): TGTGCCAGCAGCCTGGGACTCCTGACCCACGAGCAGTACTTC. Amino acid sequence: CASSLGLLTHEQYF.

The chain employs TRBV27 and TRBJ2-7, with a possible D match to TRBD1 (6 bases). Between the trimmed V and J ends, which lost 0 bases and 2 bases, there was a span of 14 bases. Germline V CDR1 and CDR2: MNHEY, SMNVEV (reference sequence). This CDR3 spans 16 amino acids. The chain's CDR3 is CASSLSVQGVAYEQYF. The DNA of the CDR3 is TGTGCCAGCAGTTTATCGGTACAGGGTGTCGCCTACGAGCAGTACTTC.

V usage is TRBV29-1 and J usage is TRBJ2-2; TRBD2 matches 8 bases. The CDR3 spans 14 residues. V lost 6 bases and J lost 4; bases outside the gene matches: 7. CDR1 SQVTM and CDR2 ANQGSEA come from the germline V gene. CDR3 bases: TGCAGCGTCCGGACTAGCCGTTCCACCGGGGAGCTGTTTTTT. It specifies CSVRTSRSTGELFF.

This clone was seen only a few times. The V gene is TRBV14, the J gene TRBJ1-2; D is uncertain. Germline assignment: CDR1 SGHDN and CDR2 FVKESK. The ends were cut back, 0 bases at V and 1 base at J, with 15 bases in the middle. The CDR3 length is 17 residues. Written as DNA, the CDR3 is TGTGCCAGCAGCCAAGATATCGGTAGAGGGCTTAACTATGGCTACACCTTC. Amino acid sequence: CASSQDIGRGLNYGYTF.

The V gene is TRBV6-6, the J gene TRBJ1-1, with 11 positions matching TRBD1. CDR1 MNHNY and CDR2 SVGAGI come from the germline V gene (reference sequence). There are 16 residues in the CDR3. Trimming at V came to 1 base and at J to 7 bases, leaving 8 bases not matched to a gene. The DNA for the CDR3 is TGTGCCAGCAGTTACTACCTCGGACAGGGGGCGAATGAAGCTTTCTTT. Amino acids: CASSYYLGQGANEAFF.

V is TRBV18 and J is TRBJ1-1; D unresolved. The germline V gene has CDR1 KGHSH and CDR2 LQKENI. The V end was cut by 0 bases, the J end by 4 bases, with 12 bases between. The CDR3 has 15 amino acids. As DNA, the CDR3 is TGTGCCAGCTCACCACCGTTGAGGAGCGGCACTGAAGCTTTCTTT. Translating gives CASSPPLRSGTEAFF.